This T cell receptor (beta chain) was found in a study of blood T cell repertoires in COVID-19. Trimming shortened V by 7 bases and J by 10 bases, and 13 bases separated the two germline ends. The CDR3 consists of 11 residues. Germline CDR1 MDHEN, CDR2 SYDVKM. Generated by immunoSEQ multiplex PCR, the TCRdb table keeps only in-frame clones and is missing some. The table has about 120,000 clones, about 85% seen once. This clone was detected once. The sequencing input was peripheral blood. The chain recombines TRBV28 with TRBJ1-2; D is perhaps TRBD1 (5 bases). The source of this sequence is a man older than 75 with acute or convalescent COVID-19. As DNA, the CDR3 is TGTGCCAGCATGTGGGGGGTTGACTACACCTTC. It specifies CASMWGVDYTF.